This T cell receptor (beta chain) is drawn from a study of blood T cell repertoires in COVID-19. As handled by the study authors: It was from reference gene primer amplification that nucleated cell counts were estimated. The assay was immunoSEQ multiplex PCR, and TCRdb's table has in-frame clones only and misses some. The D gene and trimming were derived from the DNA, and the V and J assignments and clone size from that table. Among some 300,000 clones listed, 80% to 90% were seen once. Enrolment of Seattle patients took place during active infection, and they were followed longitudinally. Germline V gene data show CDR1 as SGHTA and CDR2 as FQGNSA. J gave up 1 base and V 3 bases, and 4 bases lay outside the gene matches. The CDR3 length is 15 residues.

The genes are TRBV7-2 and TRBJ2-3; 7 positions agree with TRBD1. Source material: peripheral blood. The source of this sequence is a woman aged 70-85 years with COVID-19, enrolled during active disease. CDR3 DNA sequence: TGTGCCAGCAGCTTTCAGGGGGTACGCACAGATACGCAGTATTTT. Residues: CASSFQGVRTDTQYF.